This TCR beta chain was sequenced in a study of T cell responses to AZD1222 COVID-19 vaccine (dated by TCRdb to the early 2020s). Turning to the overall study: AZD1222 recipients whose second dose came at about 4 weeks and those whose second dose came at about 12 weeks were combined into one group, since spike-specific TCR depth and breadth did not differ between the two schedules. A total of 233 trial participants underwent TCR sequencing, of whom 200 to 220 had received two doses of AZD1222 and around 25 had received two doses of the MenACWY control vaccine. Trial participants were enrolled into age subgroups of 18-55, 56-69 and 70-plus years, which contained around 150, 28 and 57 TCR-sequenced participants, respectively. Here is what the overall study found, with its caveats: Conclusions about previously exposed vaccinees were limited because only a handful of AZD1222 recipients were SARS-CoV-2 seropositive at baseline. The vaccine-associated CD4 TCRs covered the entire spike protein, and the dominant responses fell in regions 160-218 and 743-854. Because no day 14 peak-response samples were available, the repertoires could be characterized only after the peak T cell response. Spike-specific TCR breadth and depth rose significantly after two AZD1222 doses compared with day 0 and with MenACWY recipients. Participants were mostly white British, with more females than males. The authors suggested clonal diversity may have been underestimated. Epitopes outside the regions mutated in the B.1.351 and B.1.1.7 variants were reportedly recognized by nearly half of the unique spike-specific TCRs. In the small 56-69-year group, the increase in depth fell short of significance, most likely because of low power.

About this clone itself: The antigen it binds to is not known. Base-call qualities are not available, and no considerably larger clone is one nucleotide away.

What the time point label conveys for this sample: baseline before first vaccination. Vaccinee samples came from UK trials COV001 and COV002, including a single-blind randomized controlled phase 2/3 trial of AZD1222 (ChAdOx1 nCoV-19) in healthy adults. Trial participant PBMC samples were collected at day 0 and day 28 after the second dose for TCRbeta chain sequencing. There are 14 amino acids in the CDR3, from cysteine to phenylalanine inclusive. Only the CDR3 DNA stays, 42 bases, in frame from base 1. The germline V gene (reference sequence) supplies CDR1 GTSNPN and CDR2 SVGIG. V and J are trimmed by 1 base and 7 bases, and the gene matches miss 7 bases of the junction. The CDR3 regions of human TCRbeta chains were analyzed by immunosequencing. Concerning the study's data processing: TCRs in the repertoires were matched against a reference library of SARS-CoV-2-specific TCRs that had been generated with the MIRA antigen-specificity platform. Breadth was defined as the fraction of unique TCRs that were SARS-CoV-2-associated, and depth was defined as the fraction of total T cells that were SARS-CoV-2-associated. Using the MIRA data, every spike-specific TCR was mapped to the spike region that the TCR reacted to and assigned to either a CD4 or a CD8 class. Log10-transformed breadth and depth values were compared by one-way ANOVA with Sidak's multiple comparisons tests. TCRdb re-hosts the immuneACCESS table, in-frame sequences only. Its copies lack some clones; in the studies checked, an unresolved V gene accounts for under half of them, and the cause for the rest is not known. V, J and clone size are those of that table, while D and trimming were read from the DNA. Within this sample are around 140,000 clones, with 80% to 90% of them counted one time only. The biggest ten clones account for 1.5% to 2% of the sample.

The chain is encoded by TRBV30 joined to TRBJ1-5, and 7 junctional nucleotides match TRBD1. This receptor was taken from an adult in good health. The sequencing here drew on peripheral blood, taken on day 0 of AZD1222 vaccination. The sequenced DNA: TGTGCCTGGAGTGGGGACAGTCTAAGACAGCCCCAGCATTTT. It codes for CAWSGDSLRQPQHF.